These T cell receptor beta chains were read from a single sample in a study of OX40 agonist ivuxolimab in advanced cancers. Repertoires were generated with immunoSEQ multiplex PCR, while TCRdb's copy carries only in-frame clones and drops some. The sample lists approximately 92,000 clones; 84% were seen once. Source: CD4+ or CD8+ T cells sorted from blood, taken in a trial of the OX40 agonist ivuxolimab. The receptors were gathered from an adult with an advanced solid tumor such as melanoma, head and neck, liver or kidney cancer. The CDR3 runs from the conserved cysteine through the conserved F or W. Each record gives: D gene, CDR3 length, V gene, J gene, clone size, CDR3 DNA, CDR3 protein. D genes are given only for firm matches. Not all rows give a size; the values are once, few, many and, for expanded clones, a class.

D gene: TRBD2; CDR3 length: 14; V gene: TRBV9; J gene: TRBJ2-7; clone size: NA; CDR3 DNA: TGTGCCAGCAGCGTTGGAGCGGGGCCTTACGAGCAGTACTTC; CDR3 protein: CASSVGAGPYEQYF
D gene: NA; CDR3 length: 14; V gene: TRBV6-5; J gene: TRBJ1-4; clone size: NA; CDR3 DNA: TGTGCCAGCACAGGCGTCACAGGCCCAAAAAAACTGTTTTTT; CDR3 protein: CASTGVTGPKKLFF
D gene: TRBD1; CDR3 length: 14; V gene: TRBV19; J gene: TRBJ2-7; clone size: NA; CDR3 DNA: TGTGCCAGTAGTATAGGCCCGGACAGGGGGCCGGAGTACTTC; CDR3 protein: CASSIGPDRGPEYF
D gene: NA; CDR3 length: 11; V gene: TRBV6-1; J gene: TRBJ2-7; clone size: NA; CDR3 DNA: TGTGCCAGCAGTGACTTTTCCGAGCAGTACTTC; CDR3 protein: CASSDFSEQYF
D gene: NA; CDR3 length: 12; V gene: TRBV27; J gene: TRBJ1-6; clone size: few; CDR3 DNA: TGTGCCAGCAGTTTTCAGGAGGGACCCCTCCACTTT; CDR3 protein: CASSFQEGPLHF
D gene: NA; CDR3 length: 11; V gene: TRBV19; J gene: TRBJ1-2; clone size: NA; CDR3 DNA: TGTGCCAGTAGGGAAAGCTATGGCTACACCTTC; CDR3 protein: CASRESYGYTF
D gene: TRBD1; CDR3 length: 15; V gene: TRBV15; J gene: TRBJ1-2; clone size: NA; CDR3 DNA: TGTGCCACCAGCAGAGGCCCGGAAGGGGGCCATGGCTACACCTTC; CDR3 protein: CATSRGPEGGHGYTF
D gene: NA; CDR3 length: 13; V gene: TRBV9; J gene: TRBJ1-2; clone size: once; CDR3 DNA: TGTGCCAGCGGACCCCCCGACCCCTATGGCTACACCTTC; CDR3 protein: CASGPPDPYGYTF
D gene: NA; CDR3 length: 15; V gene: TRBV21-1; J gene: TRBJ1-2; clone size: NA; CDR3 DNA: TGTGCCAGCAGCAAGAAGACAGGGAAGGAGTATGGCTACACCTTC; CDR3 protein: CASSKKTGKEYGYTF
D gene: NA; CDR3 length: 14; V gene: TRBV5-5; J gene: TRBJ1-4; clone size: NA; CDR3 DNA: TGTGCCAGCGAGGAGACAGTCGTAATCGGAAAACTGTTTTTT; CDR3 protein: CASEETVVIGKLFF
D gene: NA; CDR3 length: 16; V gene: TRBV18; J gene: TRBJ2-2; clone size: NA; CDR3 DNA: TGTGCCAGCTCACCCCGTGGAGGGGAAAACACCGGGGAGCTGTTTTTT; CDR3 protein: CASSPRGGENTGELFF
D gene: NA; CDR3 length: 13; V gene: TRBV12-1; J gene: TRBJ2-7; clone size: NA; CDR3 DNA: TGTGCCGACCACGGGACAGGGGTGGTCGAGCAGTACTTC; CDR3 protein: CADHGTGVVEQYF
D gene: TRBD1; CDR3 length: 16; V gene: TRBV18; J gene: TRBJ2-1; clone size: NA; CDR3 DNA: TGTGCCAGCTCTCGCCGGGCCGGGACAGGCCAGGATGAGCAGTTCTTC; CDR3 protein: CASSRRAGTGQDEQFF
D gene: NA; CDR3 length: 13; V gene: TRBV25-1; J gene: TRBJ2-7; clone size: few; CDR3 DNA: TGTGCCAGCAGTGACCTAGACTCCTACGAGCAGTACTTC; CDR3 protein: CASSDLDSYEQYF
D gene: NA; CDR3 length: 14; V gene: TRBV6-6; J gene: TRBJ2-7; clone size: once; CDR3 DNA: TGTGCCAGCAGTTCCCGGGACCAGGCCCTCGAGCAGTACTTC; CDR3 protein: CASSSRDQALEQYF
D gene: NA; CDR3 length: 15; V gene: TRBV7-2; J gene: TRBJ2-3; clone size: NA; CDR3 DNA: TGTGCCAGCATGAATCGGGCTACTGGCACAGATACGCAGTATTTT; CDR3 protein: CASMNRATGTDTQYF
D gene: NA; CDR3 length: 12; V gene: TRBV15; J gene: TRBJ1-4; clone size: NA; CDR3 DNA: TGTGCCACCAGCAGAGATCTCGAAAAACTGTTTTTT; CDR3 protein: CATSRDLEKLFF
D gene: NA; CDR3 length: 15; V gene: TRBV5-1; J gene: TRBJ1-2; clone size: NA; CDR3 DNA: TGCGCCAGCAGCCCCCAGGGTGGCGTTAACTATGGCTACACCTTC; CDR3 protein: CASSPQGGVNYGYTF
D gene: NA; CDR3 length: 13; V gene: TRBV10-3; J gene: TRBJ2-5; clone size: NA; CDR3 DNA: TGTGCCATCAGTAGCGGCTGGGAGGAGACCCAGTACTTC; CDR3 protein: CAISSGWEETQYF
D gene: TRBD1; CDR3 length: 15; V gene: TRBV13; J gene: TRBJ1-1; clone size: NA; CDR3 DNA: TGTGCCAGCAGCTCTCGGCGGACAGGGACCACTGAAGCTTTCTTT; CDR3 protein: CASSSRRTGTTEAFF
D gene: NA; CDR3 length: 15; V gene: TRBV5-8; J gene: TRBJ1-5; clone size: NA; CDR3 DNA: TGTGCCAGCAGCCGGAGAGGGAATAGCAATCAGCCCCAGCATTTT; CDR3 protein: CASSRRGNSNQPQHF
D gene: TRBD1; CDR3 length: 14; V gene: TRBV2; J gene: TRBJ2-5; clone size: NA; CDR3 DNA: TGTGCCAGCAGCCACGGACAGGGGGCGCTTGAGCAGTACTTC; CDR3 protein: CASSHGQGALEQYF
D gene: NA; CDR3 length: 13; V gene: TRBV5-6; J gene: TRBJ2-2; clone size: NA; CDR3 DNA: TGTGCCAGCAGCTTAGGAGGCACCGGGGAGCTGTTTTTT; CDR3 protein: CASSLGGTGELFF
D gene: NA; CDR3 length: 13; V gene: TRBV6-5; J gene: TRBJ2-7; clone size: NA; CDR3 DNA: TGTGCCAGCAGCCACCCAAACGCCTACGAGCAGTACTTC; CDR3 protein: CASSHPNAYEQYF
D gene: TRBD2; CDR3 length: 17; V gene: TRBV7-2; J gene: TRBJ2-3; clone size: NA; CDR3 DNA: TGTGCCAGCAGCTTAGTGCCTAGCGGGGGAGGCACAGATACGCAGTATTTT; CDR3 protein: CASSLVPSGGGTDTQYF
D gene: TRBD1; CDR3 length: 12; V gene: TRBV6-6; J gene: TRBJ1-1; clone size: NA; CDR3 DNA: TGTGCCACGACAGGGCGGAACACTGAAGCTTTCTTT; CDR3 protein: CATTGRNTEAFF
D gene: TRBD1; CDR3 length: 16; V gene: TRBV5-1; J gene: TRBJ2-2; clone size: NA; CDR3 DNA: TGCGCCAGCAGCTTGGCCTGGACAGGGGTCACCGGGGAGCTGTTTTTT; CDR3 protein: CASSLAWTGVTGELFF
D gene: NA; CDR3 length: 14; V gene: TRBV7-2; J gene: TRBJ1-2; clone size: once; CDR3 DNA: TGTGCCAGCAGCCGCCGGGACAAAAACTATGGCTACACCTTC; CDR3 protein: CASSRRDKNYGYTF
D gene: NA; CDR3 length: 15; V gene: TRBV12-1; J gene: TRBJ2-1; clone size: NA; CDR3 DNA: TGTGCCAGCAGCTTCGGGAGGGCCGCCTACAATGAGCAGTTCTTC; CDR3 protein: CASSFGRAAYNEQFF
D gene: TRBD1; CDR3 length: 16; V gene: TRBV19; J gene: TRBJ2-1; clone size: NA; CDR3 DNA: TGTGCCAGTAGTATAGGCCCCGACAGGGGTTGGGATGAGCAGTTCTTC; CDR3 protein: CASSIGPDRGWDEQFF
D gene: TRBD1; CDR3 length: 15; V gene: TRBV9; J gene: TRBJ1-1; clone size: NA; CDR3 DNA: TGTGCCAGCAGCGTAGAGGACAGGTTTAACACTGAAGCTTTCTTT; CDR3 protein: CASSVEDRFNTEAFF